The clone carrying this T cell receptor beta chain was picked up a small number of times. The data are from a study of CD8 T cells in Susac syndrome. It was with random hexamers that 0.5 to 1 ug RNA was reverse transcribed. TCRdb itself ran the immunoSEQ multiplex PCR reads through MiXCR, one entry per CDR3 protein. The table shows 400,000 or so distinct CDR3 sequences, with more than 70% occurring only once. V lost 9 bases and J lost 4, with 13 bases in between. The CDR3 has 13 amino acids. Germline V gives CDR1 LNHDA, CDR2 SQIVND (reference sequence). This chain joins TRBV19 and TRBJ1-5; no clear D. Sequencing was done on a sample of CD8+ T cells from PBMCs. This receptor was identified in a human donor with multiple sclerosis. CDR3 sequence reads: CASSIGGNQPQHF. The CDR3 DNA reads as TGTGCCAGCAGCATAGGCGGGAATCAGCCCCAGCATTTT.